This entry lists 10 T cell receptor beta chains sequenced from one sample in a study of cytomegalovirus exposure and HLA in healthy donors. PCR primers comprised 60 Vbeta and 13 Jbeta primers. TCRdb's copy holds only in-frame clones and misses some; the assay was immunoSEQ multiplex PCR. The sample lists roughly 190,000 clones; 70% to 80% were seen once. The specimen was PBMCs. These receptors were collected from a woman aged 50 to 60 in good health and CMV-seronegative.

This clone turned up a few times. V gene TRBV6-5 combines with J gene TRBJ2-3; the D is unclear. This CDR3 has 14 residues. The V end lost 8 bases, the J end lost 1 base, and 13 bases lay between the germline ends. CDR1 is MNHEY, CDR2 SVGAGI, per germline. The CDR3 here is CASGSLLGTDTQYF. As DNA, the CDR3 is TGTGCCAGCGGCTCCCTGCTTGGCACAGATACGCAGTATTTT.

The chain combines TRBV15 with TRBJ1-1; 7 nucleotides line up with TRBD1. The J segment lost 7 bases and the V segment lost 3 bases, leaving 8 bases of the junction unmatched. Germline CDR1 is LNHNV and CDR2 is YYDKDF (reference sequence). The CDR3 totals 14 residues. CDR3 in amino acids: CATSSGQEGFEAFF. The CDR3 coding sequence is TGTGCCACCAGCAGCGGACAGGAGGGGTTTGAAGCTTTCTTT.

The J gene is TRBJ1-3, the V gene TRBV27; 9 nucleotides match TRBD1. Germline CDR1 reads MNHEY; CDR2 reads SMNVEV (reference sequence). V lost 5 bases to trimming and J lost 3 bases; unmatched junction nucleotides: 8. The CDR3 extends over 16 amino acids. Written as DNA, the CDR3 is TGTGCCAGCAGTGCCCGACAGGGGGTCGGTGGAAACACCATATATTTT. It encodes CASSARQGVGGNTIYF.

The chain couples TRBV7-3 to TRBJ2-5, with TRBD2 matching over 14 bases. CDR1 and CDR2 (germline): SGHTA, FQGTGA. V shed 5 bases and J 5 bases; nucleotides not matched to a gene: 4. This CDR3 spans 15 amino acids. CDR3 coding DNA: TGTGCCAGCAGCATGACTAGCGGGGGGGCGGAGACCCAGTACTTC. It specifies CASSMTSGGAETQYF.

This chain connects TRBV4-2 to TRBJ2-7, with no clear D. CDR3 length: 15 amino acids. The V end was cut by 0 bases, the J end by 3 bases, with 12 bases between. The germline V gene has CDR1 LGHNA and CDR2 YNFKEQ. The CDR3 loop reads CASSQDLLRDYEQYF. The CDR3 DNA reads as TGTGCCAGCAGCCAAGACCTCTTAAGAGACTACGAGCAGTACTTC.

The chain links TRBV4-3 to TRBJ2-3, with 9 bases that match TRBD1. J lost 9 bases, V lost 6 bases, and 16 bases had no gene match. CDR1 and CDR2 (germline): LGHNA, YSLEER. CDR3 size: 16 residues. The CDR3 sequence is CASRLERTGEGVTQYF. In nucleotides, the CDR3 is TGCGCCAGCAGATTAGAGAGGACAGGGGAAGGGGTGACGCAGTATTTT.

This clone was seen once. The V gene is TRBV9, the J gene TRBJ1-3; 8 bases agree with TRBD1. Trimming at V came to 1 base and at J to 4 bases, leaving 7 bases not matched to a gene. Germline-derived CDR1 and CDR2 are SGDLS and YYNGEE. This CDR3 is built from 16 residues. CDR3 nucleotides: TGTGCCAGCAGCGTATTGGATGGACAGGGCGGAAACACCATATATTTT. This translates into CASSVLDGQGGNTIYF.

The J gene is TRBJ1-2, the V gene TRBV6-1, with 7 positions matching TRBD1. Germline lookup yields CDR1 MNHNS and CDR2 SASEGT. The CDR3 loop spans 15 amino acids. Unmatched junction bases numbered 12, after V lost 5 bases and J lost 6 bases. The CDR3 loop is CASSPQGGTGHGYTF. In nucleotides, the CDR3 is TGTGCCAGCAGTCCCCAGGGGGGCACAGGGCATGGCTACACCTTC.

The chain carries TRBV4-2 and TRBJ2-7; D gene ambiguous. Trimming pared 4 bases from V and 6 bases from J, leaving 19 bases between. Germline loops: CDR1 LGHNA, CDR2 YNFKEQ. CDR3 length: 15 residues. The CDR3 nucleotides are TGTGCCAGCAGCCCTACCCCCCGAGCGATATCCGAGCAGTACTTC. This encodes CASSPTPRAISEQYF.

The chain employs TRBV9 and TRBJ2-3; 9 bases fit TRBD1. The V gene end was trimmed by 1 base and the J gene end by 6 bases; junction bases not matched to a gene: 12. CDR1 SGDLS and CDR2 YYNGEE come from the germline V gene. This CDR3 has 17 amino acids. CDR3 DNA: TGTGCCAGCAGCGTAAGTGGGACAGGGCGACCTCGGGATACGCAGTATTTT. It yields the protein CASSVSGTGRPRDTQYF.